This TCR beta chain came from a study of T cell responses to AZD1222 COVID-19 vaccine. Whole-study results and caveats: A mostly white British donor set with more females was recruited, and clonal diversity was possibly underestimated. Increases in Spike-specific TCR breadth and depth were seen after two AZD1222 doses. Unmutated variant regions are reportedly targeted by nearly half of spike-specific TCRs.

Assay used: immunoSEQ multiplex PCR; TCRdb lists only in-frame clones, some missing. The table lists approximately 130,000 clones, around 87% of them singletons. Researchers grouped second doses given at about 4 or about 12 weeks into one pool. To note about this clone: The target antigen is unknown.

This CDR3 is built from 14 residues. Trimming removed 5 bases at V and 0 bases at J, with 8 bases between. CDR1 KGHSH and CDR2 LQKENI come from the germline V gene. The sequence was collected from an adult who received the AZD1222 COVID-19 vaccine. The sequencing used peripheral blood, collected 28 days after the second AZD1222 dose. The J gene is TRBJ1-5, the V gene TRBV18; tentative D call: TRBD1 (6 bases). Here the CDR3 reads CASSKTGSNQPQHF. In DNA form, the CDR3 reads TGTGCCAGCTCAAAGACAGGTAGCAATCAGCCCCAGCATTTT.